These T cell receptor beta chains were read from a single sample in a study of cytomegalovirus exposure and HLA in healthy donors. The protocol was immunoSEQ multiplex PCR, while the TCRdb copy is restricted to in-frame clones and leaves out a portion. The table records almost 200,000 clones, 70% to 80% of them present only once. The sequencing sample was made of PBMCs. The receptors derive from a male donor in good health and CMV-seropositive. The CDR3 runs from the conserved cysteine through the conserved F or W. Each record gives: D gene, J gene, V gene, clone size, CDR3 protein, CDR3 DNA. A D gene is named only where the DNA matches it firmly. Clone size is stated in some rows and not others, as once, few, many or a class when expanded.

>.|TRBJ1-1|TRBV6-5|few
CASSYGRALSTEAFF
TGTGCCAGCAGTTACGGGAGGGCTTTGAGCACTGAAGCTTTCTTT
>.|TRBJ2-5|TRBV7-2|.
CASSPPARGETQYF
TGTGCCAGCAGCCCCCCTGCGCGGGGCGAGACCCAGTACTTC
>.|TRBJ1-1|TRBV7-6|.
CASSFRQENTEAFF
TGTGCCAGCAGCTTCCGACAGGAGAACACTGAAGCTTTCTTT
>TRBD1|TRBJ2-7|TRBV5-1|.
CASSSWTGVYEQYF
TGCGCCAGCAGCTCTTGGACAGGGGTATACGAGCAGTACTTC
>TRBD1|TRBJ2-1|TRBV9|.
CASSAVGHAGGADNEQFF
TGTGCCAGCAGCGCGGTTGGGCACGCAGGGGGCGCCGACAATGAGCAGTTCTTC
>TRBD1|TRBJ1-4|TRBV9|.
CASSKDRGNEKLFF
TGTGCCAGCAGCAAAGACAGGGGTAATGAAAAACTGTTTTTT
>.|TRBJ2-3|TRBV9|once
CASSVGGRGTDTQYF
TGTGCCAGCAGTGTAGGGGGGCGGGGCACAGATACGCAGTATTTT
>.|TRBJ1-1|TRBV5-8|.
CASSSKRGNMNTEAFF
TGTGCCAGCAGCTCAAAAAGGGGTAACATGAACACTGAAGCTTTCTTT
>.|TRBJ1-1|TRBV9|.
CASSVDRRTEAFF
TGTGCCAGCAGCGTAGATCGGAGGACTGAAGCTTTCTTT
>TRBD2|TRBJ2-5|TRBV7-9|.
CASSLETSTQETQYF
TGTGCCAGCAGCTTAGAGACTAGCACTCAAGAGACCCAGTACTTC
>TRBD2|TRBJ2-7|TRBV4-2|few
CASSEGLGYEQYF
TGTGCCAGCAGCGAGGGACTAGGGTACGAGCAGTACTTC
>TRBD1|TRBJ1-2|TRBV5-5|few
CASRMQGAGDGYTF
TGTGCCAGCAGGATGCAGGGGGCGGGAGATGGCTACACCTTC
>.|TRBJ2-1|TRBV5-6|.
CASSAGGGPEQFF
TGTGCCAGCAGCGCTGGGGGGGGCCCAGAGCAGTTCTTC
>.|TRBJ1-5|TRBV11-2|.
CASSLTRDQPQHF
TGTGCCAGCAGCTTAACTAGGGATCAGCCCCAGCATTTT
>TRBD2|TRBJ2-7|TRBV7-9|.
CAGLAGGNEQYF
TGTGCCGGACTAGCGGGAGGGAACGAGCAGTACTTC
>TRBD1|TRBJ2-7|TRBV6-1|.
CASSEKFGQGSYEQYF
TGTGCCAGCAGTGAAAAATTTGGACAGGGATCCTACGAGCAGTACTTC
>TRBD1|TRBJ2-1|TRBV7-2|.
CASSSTGTDYNEQFF
TGTGCCAGCAGCTCAACCGGGACAGATTACAATGAGCAGTTCTTC
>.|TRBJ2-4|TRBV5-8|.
CASSLTASENIQYF
TGTGCCAGCAGCTTGACGGCGTCGGAGAACATTCAGTACTTC
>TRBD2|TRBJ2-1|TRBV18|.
CASSYISGRTLNEQFF
TGTGCCAGCTCATACATCAGCGGGAGGACTCTCAATGAGCAGTTCTTC